The 8 T cell receptor beta chains in this list originate from one sample, sequenced in a study of blood T cells in healthy people across ages. The second PCR ran about 6 to 12 cycles with a sample-barcoded 5' primer and J-beta primers. One entry per CDR3 protein results from TCRdb running MiXCR on the 5' RACE reads. Here the sample spans hundreds of thousands of distinct CDR3 sequences, more than 40% being singletons. What was sequenced was blood. The origin of the receptors is a man aged 60-69 years in good health.

This chain uses TRBV21-1 with TRBJ2-7; TRBD1, the table's D call, lacks a check against the DNA. TRBV21-1 is termed a pseudogene. The length of the CDR3 is 16 residues. The CDR3 DNA reads as TGTGCCAGCAGCAAAGATAGTCAGCAGGGGGCCAACGAGCAGTACTTC. It codes for CASSKDSQQGANEQYF.

The chain has TRBV28 and TRBJ2-1; 7 nucleotides align to TRBD2. V gave up 7 bases and J gave up 9 bases; unmatched junction bases: 12. CDR1 and CDR2 (germline): MDHEN, SYDVKM. The CDR3 is 14 amino acids. CDR3 bases: TGTGCCAGCACCCATGGGGGGGGGAGAACTGAGCAGTTCTTC. Residues: CASTHGGGRTEQFF.

This clonotype was detected a few times. This chain links TRBV14 with TRBJ2-7, with no clear D. The CDR3 is made up of 13 amino acids. CDR1 SGHDN and CDR2 FVKESK come from the germline V gene. The germline V and J ends were trimmed by 1 base and 6 bases, with 10 bases remaining between them. The CDR3 coding sequence is TGTGCCAGCAGCCAAGTAGGTTTAAGCGAGCAGTACTTC. Translation gives CASSQVGLSEQYF.

This clonotype was seen a handful of times. The V gene is TRBV6-5, the J gene TRBJ2-5, with D unclear. The CDR3 is 15 amino acids. Trimming pared 6 bases from V and 1 base from J, leaving 15 bases between. Germline CDR1 and CDR2: MNHEY and SVGAGI. CDR3 DNA: TGTGCCAGCAGGCGATCCCCTGCTCTCCAAGAGACCCAGTACTTC. Protein: CASRRSPALQETQYF.

This clonotype was picked up a small number of times. The chain recombines TRBV4-1 with TRBJ2-3; either TRBD1 or TRBD2 may fit D (5 bases each). Germline CDR1 is MGHRA and CDR2 is YSYEKL. The V end was cut by 7 bases, the J end by 2 bases, with 13 bases between. There are 14 residues in the CDR3. The CDR3 region is CASNPGRTTDTQYF. CDR3 nucleotide sequence: TGCGCCAGCAATCCGGGACGCACCACAGATACGCAGTATTTT.

The rearrangement links TRBV7-9 to TRBJ2-7; the D call may be TRBD1 or TRBD2 (7 bases each). The CDR3 is made up of 14 amino acids. Germline V lookup: CDR1 SEHNR, CDR2 FQNEAQ (reference sequence). The germline V and J ends were trimmed by 5 bases and 4 bases, with 15 bases remaining between them. The CDR3 DNA reads TGTGCCAGCAGCGTAACAGGGGAGGGGTACGAGCAGTACTTC. Amino acids: CASSVTGEGYEQYF.

This clonotype was counted between two and nine times. The rearrangement links TRBV7-2 to TRBJ2-5; a weak D match, TRBD2 (5 bases). The V gene lost 5 bases and the J gene lost 5 bases, with 15 bases spanning the gap. The length of the CDR3 is 14 residues. Germline CDR1 is SGHTA and CDR2 is FQGNSA. The CDR3, as DNA: TGTGCCAGCAGCCTCGGACTGCGTGGGGAGACCCAGTACTTC. It specifies CASSLGLRGETQYF.

This clonotype was found a few times. The V call is TRBV20-1, the J call TRBJ2-7; 10 bases agree with TRBD1. The CDR3 consists of 13 residues. Germline V gene sequence: CDR1 DFQATT, CDR2 SNEGSKA (reference sequence). V trimming: 1 base; J trimming: 5 bases; junction bases outside the gene matches: 2. The CDR3 bases are TGCAGTGCTAGAGCCGGGACAGGGGACGAGCAGTACTTC. Its protein is CSARAGTGDEQYF.